Detailed here is one TCR beta chain. This sample is part of a study of blood T cell repertoires in COVID-19. Produced via immunoSEQ multiplex PCR; TCRdb's table is partial and in-frame only. The sample contains approximately 30,000 clones, approximately 78% of which appear only once. CDR3 length: 11 amino acids. The germline V and J ends were trimmed by 3 bases and 10 bases, with 7 bases remaining between them. CDR1 and CDR2 from the germline V gene are SGHAT and FQNNGV. V and J are TRBV11-2 and TRBJ2-1; D ambiguous. Sample: peripheral blood. The clonotype was recovered from an older woman with acute or convalescent COVID-19. The CDR3 DNA is TGTGCCAGCAGCTTTCAAGAGGAGCAGTTCTTC. The encoded protein is CASSFQEEQFF.